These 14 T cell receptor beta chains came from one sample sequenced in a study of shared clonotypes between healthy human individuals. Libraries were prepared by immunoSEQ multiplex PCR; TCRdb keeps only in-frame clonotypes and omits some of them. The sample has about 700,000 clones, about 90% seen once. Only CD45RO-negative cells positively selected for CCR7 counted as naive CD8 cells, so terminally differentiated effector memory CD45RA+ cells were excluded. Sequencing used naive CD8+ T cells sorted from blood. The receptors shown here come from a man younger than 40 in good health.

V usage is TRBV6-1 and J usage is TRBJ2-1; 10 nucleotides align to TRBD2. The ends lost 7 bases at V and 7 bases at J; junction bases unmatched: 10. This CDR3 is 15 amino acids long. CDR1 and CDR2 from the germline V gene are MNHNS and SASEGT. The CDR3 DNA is TGTGCCAGCATGTTTAGCGGGAGGACCGGGAATGAGCAGTTCTTC. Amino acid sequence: CASMFSGRTGNEQFF.

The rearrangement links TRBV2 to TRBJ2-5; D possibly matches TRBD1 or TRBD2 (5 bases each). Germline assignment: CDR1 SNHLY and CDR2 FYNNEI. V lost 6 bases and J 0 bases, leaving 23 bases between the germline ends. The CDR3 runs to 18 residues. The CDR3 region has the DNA TGTGCCAGCAGGATCGGGACGGAGCTCGGTCTCTACCAAGAGACCCAGTACTTC. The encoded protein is CASRIGTELGLYQETQYF.

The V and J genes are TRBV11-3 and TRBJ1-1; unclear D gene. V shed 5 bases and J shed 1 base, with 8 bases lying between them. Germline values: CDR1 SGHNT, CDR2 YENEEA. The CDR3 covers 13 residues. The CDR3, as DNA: TGTGCCAGCAGCGGGCGGGGGAACACTGAAGCTTTCTTT. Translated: CASSGRGNTEAFF.

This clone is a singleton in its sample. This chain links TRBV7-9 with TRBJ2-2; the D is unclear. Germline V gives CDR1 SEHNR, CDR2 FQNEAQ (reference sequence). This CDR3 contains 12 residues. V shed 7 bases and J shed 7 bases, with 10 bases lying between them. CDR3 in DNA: TGTGCCAGCATGCCCCCTGGCGGGGAGCTGTTTTTT. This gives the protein CASMPPGGELFF.

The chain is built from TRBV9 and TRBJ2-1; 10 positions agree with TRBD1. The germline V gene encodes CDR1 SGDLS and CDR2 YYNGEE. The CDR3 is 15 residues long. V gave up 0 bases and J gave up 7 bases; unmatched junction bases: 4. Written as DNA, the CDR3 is TGTGCCAGCAGCGTAGGACAGGGGGCGGATAATGAGCAGTTCTTC. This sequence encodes CASSVGQGADNEQFF.

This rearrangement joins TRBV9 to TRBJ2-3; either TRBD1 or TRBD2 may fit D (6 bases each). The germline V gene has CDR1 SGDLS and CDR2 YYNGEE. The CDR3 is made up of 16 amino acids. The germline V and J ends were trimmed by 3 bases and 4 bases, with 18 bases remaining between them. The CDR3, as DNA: TGTGCCAGCAGCGGGGGGGCAGGGCGGCACCCAGATACGCAGTATTTT. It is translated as CASSGGAGRHPDTQYF.

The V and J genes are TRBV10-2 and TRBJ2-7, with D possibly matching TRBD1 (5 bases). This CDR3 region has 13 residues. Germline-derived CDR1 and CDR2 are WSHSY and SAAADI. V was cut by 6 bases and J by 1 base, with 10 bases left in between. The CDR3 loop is CASRFRVSYEQYF. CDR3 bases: TGCGCCAGCAGATTCAGGGTATCCTACGAGCAGTACTTC.

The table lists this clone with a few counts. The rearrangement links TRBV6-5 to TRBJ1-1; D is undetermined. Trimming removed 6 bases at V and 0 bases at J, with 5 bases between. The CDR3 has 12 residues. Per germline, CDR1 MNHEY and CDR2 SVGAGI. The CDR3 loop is CASRTMNTEAFF. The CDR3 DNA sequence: TGTGCCAGCAGAACGATGAACACTGAAGCTTTCTTT.

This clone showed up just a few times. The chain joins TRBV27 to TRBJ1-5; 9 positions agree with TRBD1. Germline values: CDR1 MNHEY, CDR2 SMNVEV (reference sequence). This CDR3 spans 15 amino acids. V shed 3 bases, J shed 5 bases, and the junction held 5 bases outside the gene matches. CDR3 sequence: CASSLTGTGHQPQHF. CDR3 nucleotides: TGTGCCAGCAGTTTGACCGGGACAGGGCATCAGCCCCAGCATTTT.

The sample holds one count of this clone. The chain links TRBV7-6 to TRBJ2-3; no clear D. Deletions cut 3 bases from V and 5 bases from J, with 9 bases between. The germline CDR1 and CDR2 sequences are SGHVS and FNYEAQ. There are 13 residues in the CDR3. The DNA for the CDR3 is TGTGCCAGCAGCTTCCTATCCGTAGATACGCAGTATTTT. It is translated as CASSFLSVDTQYF.

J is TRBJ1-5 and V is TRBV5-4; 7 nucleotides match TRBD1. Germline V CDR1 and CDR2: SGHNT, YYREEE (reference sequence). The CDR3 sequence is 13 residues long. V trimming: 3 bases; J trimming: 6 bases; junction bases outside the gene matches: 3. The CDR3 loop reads CASSSDRAQPQHF. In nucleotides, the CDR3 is TGTGCCAGCAGCTCAGACAGGGCTCAGCCCCAGCATTTT.

CDR3: CASSPVGEDTDTQYF. The CDR3 DNA reads TGTGCCAGCAGCCCCGTGGGAGAGGACACAGATACGCAGTATTTT. The chain uses TRBV9 and TRBJ2-3; TRBD2 might be the D (5 bases). The CDR3 is made up of 15 amino acids. Per germline, CDR1 SGDLS and CDR2 YYNGEE. The V and J ends lost 4 bases and 2 bases respectively, with 14 bases between them.

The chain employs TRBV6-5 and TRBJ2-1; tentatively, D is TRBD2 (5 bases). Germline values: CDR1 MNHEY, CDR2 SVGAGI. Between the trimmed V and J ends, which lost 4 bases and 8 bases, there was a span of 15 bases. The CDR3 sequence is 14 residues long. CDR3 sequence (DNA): TGTGCCAGCAGTTGGACCGGGGTTAGGGATGAGCAGTTCTTC. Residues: CASSWTGVRDEQFF.

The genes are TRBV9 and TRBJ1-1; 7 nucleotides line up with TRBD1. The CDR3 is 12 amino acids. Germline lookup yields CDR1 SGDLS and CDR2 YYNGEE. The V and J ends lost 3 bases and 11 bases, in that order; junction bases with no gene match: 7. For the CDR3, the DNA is TGTGCCAGCAGCGGTGAGGGGGCGGAGGCTTTCTTT. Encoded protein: CASSGEGAEAFF.